Following are 20 T cell receptor beta chains from one sample sequenced in a study of shared clonotypes between healthy human individuals (dated by TCRdb to 2020 to 2022). The library was obtained by the immunoSEQ multiplex PCR assay. The table comes from immuneACCESS by way of TCRdb, which keeps in-frame sequences with V and J called. Part of the clones is missing from these tables; in studies checked, under half for an unresolved V gene and the rest for unknown reasons. The sample includes about a million clones, with approximately 80% observed a single time. The ten biggest clones cover 0.89% of the sample. Sequencing used memory CD4+ T cells from PBMCs. Read against the paper, the sample's cell subset or site label means: CD45RA-negative fraction. The receptors shown here come from a man aged 18-30 years in good health. Some clones in this sample may be carry-over from other donors' samples.

The chain has TRBV28 and TRBJ1-2, with unresolved D. Germline loops: CDR1 MDHEN, CDR2 SYDVKM. CDR3 length: 12 amino acids. Trimming took off 5 bases at V and 8 bases at J, with 12 bases between the two ends. The CDR3: CASSEPLFGYTF. The CDR3 nucleotides are TGTGCCAGCAGTGAACCCCTCTTCGGCTACACCTTC.

This clone was seen more than once but under ten times. CDR3 nucleotides: TGTGCCAGCAGCCCCGGACAGGGGGCTAGAAATGAGCAGTTCTTC. Translating it yields CASSPGQGARNEQFF. The genes are TRBV7-2 and TRBJ2-1; 11 positions agree with TRBD1. The CDR3 contains 15 residues. J gave up 7 bases and V 5 bases, and 7 bases lay outside the gene matches. The germline CDR1 and CDR2 sequences are SGHTA and FQGNSA.

The chain is built from TRBV7-2 and TRBJ2-7; 12 bases match TRBD2. CDR1 SGHTA and CDR2 FQGNSA come from the germline V gene. With 7 bases clipped from V and 2 bases from J, the junction kept 3 bases outside the gene matches. CDR3 size: 14 residues. The CDR3 is CASTRTSGAYEQYF. The CDR3 DNA is TGTGCCAGCACCCGGACTAGCGGGGCCTACGAGCAGTACTTC.

This clone was detected a few times. The same CDR3 can be traced to other DNA sequences in this sample. The rearrangement uses TRBV5-1 and TRBJ2-3; 7 positions agree with TRBD2. This CDR3 spans 15 amino acids. The J segment lost 3 bases and the V segment lost 3 bases, leaving 7 bases of the junction unmatched. CDR1 is SGHRS, CDR2 YFSETQ, per germline. The CDR3: CASSWGREGTDTQYF. The DNA for the CDR3 is TGCGCCAGCAGCTGGGGGAGGGAGGGAACAGATACGCAGTATTTT.

The rearrangement links TRBV10-3 to TRBJ1-1, with 9 bases lining up with TRBD1. Germline V gene data show CDR1 as ENHRY and CDR2 as SYGVKD. The CDR3 spans 16 residues. The V segment lost 3 bases and the J segment 4 bases; nucleotides outside the gene matches: 9. The CDR3: CAISESGTGGRTEAFF. As DNA, the CDR3 is TGTGCCATCAGTGAAAGTGGAACAGGGGGCCGCACTGAAGCTTTCTTT.

This chain uses TRBV6-1 with TRBJ1-2; D call uncertain. The V and J ends lost 6 bases and 6 bases respectively, with 17 bases between them. The CDR3 is 14 residues long. Germline V gene lookup returns CDR1 MNHNS and CDR2 SASEGT. The CDR3 loop reads CASRPSSAGHGYTF. In DNA, the CDR3 is TGTGCCAGCAGACCGTCCTCGGCTGGACATGGCTACACCTTC.

The chain uses TRBV11-2 and TRBJ2-5; 8 nucleotides match TRBD2. Germline loops: CDR1 SGHAT, CDR2 FQNNGV. Trimming removed 5 bases from V and 0 bases from J; junction bases left unmatched: 5. This CDR3 is built from 15 residues. This CDR3 is CASSGIAGYQETQYF. In DNA, the CDR3 is TGTGCCAGCAGCGGCATAGCGGGGTACCAAGAGACCCAGTACTTC. The entire variable domain, with the rest obtained from reference TRBV11-2 and TRBJ2-5, is as follows: EAGVAQSPRYKIIEKRQSVAFWCNPISGHATLYWYQQILGQGPKLLIQFQNNGVVDDSQLPKDRFSAERLKGVDSTLKIQPAKLEDSAVYLCASSGIAGYQETQYFGPGTRLLVL.

The chain recombines TRBV2 with TRBJ2-7; 11 bases align to TRBD1. V was pared by 6 bases and J by 9 bases, with 10 bases of the junction left unmatched. The CDR3 is made up of 14 amino acids. The germline V gene encodes CDR1 SNHLY and CDR2 FYNNEI. The CDR3 is CASRGTGGSPGQYF. Written as DNA, the CDR3 is TGTGCCAGCAGGGGGACAGGGGGAAGTCCTGGGCAGTACTTC.

The V gene is TRBV6-1, the J gene TRBJ2-5, with unresolved D. The V end lost 6 bases, the J end lost 0 bases, and 11 bases lay between the germline ends. This CDR3 is built from 14 residues. CDR1 is MNHNS and CDR2 is SASEGT in the germline V gene. The CDR3 DNA is TGTGCCAGCAGCGTTGACGTGAACCAAGAGACCCAGTACTTC. It encodes CASSVDVNQETQYF.

This clone was seen only once. The CDR3 protein is CASSLKREGLGTGELFF. CDR3 DNA sequence: TGTGCCAGCAGCTTGAAGCGGGAGGGCCTGGGGACCGGGGAGCTGTTTTTT. The genes are TRBV5-4 and TRBJ2-2; 10 bases are a match to TRBD2. The CDR3 extends over 17 amino acids. The germline V gene has CDR1 SGHNT and CDR2 YYREEE (reference sequence). V trimming: 1 base; J trimming: 5 bases; junction bases outside the gene matches: 8.

CDR3 residues: CASSLAGGLNEQFF. CDR3 DNA: TGTGCCAGCAGCTTAGCGGGAGGACTCAATGAGCAGTTCTTC. The chain links TRBV7-9 to TRBJ2-1; a weak D match, TRBD2 (6 bases). V lost 0 bases and J 6 bases, leaving 9 bases between the germline ends. CDR3 length: 14 residues. CDR1 and CDR2 from the germline V gene are SEHNR and FQNEAQ (reference sequence).

The chain links TRBV4-3 to TRBJ2-7, with 7 bases identical to TRBD1. CDR1 and CDR2 from the germline V gene are LGHNA and YSLEER. This CDR3 has 15 amino acids. The trim removed 1 base at V and 2 bases at J, leaving 5 bases unmatched. The CDR3 loop is CASSQGQGKAYEQYF. In DNA form, the CDR3 reads TGCGCCAGCAGCCAAGGACAGGGCAAAGCCTACGAGCAGTACTTC.

This clone appeared a single time. The rearrangement joins TRBV2 to TRBJ1-2; D gene unclear. This CDR3 is built from 18 residues. The V gene lost 0 bases and the J gene lost 3 bases, with 20 bases spanning the gap. Germline V gene sequence: CDR1 SNHLY, CDR2 FYNNEI. Here the CDR3 DNA reads TGTGCCAGCAGTGAAGCTCGCTTACCGAGAGGATCGGACTATGGCTACACCTTC. It codes for CASSEARLPRGSDYGYTF. Together with reference TRBV2 and TRBJ1-2, the CDR3 gives the full variable domain: EPEVTQTPSHQVTQMGQEVILRCVPISNHLYFYWYRQILGQKVEFLVSFYNNEISEKSEIFDDQFSVERPDGSNFTLKIRSTKLEDSAMYFCASSEARLPRGSDYGYTFGSGTRLTVV.

V and J are TRBV5-1 and TRBJ2-1; TRBD2 might be the D (6 bases). CDR1 SGHRS and CDR2 YFSETQ come from the germline V gene. V was shortened by 4 bases and J by 6 bases, with 11 bases between the two germline ends. This CDR3 has 13 residues. CDR3 residues: CASSPLGSNEQFF. The CDR3 region has the DNA TGCGCCAGCAGCCCACTCGGGAGCAATGAGCAGTTCTTC.

V and J are TRBV27 and TRBJ2-7; the D gene is possibly TRBD1 (5 bases). The CDR3 has 13 residues. V shed 5 bases and J shed 1 base, with 9 bases lying between them. The germline CDR1 and CDR2 sequences are MNHEY and SMNVEV (reference sequence). This CDR3 is CASSTGQSYEQYF. CDR3 sequence (DNA): TGTGCCAGCAGTACAGGACAATCCTACGAGCAGTACTTC.

The chain couples TRBV30 to TRBJ2-7; D uncertain. The CDR3 extends over 11 amino acids. V was trimmed by 1 base and J by 5 bases, leaving 6 bases between them. Germline V gene lookup returns CDR1 GTSNPN and CDR2 SVGIG (reference sequence). The CDR3 reads CAWSAENEQYF. The CDR3 DNA follows: TGTGCCTGGAGTGCGGAAAACGAGCAGTACTTC.

The chain links TRBV5-1 to TRBJ2-7; TRBD1 is a possible D gene (6 bases). Per germline, CDR1 SGHRS and CDR2 YFSETQ. This CDR3 has 13 amino acids. V lost 4 bases and J 4 bases, leaving 12 bases between the germline ends. The CDR3 region has the DNA TGCGCCAGCAGCGAGTCGACAGGTTACGAGCAGTACTTC. This encodes CASSESTGYEQYF.

In DNA form, the CDR3 reads TGTGCCACTCAAGACCCTAACTATGGCTACACCTTC. Translation gives CATQDPNYGYTF. V and J are TRBV11-3 and TRBJ1-2; no definite D call. Trimming removed 10 bases at V and 0 bases at J, with 9 bases between. CDR1 and CDR2 from the germline V gene are SGHNT and YENEEA. There are 12 residues in the CDR3.

A remark on this clone: This may stem from a read error, because a much larger clone lies one nucleotide away. The chain is built from TRBV5-6 and TRBJ1-1; 8 bases match TRBD1. The CDR3 contains 13 residues. Germline V lookup: CDR1 SGHDT, CDR2 YYEEEE. Trimming at V came to 5 bases and at J to 4 bases, leaving 4 bases not matched to a gene. The CDR3: CASRDREGTEAFF. CDR3 nucleotide sequence: TGTGCCAGCAGGGACAGGGAGGGCACTGAAGCTTTCTTT. Full variable domain (rest looked up from reference TRBV5-6 and TRBJ1-1): DAGVTQSPTHLIKTRGQQVTLRCSPKSGHDTVSWYQQALGQGPQFIFQYYEEEERQRGNFPDRFSGHQFPNYSSELNVNALLLGDSALYLCASRDREGTEAFFGQGTRLTVV.

Of note for this clone: Within the sample, other DNA sequences also encode this same CDR3. The chain couples TRBV7-9 to TRBJ2-3, with a tentative D call TRBD2 (5 bases). The V gene's germline CDR1 is SEHNR and CDR2 FQNEAQ (reference sequence). V shed 2 bases and J shed 3 bases, with 9 bases lying between them. The CDR3 runs 14 residues. The chain's CDR3 is CASSLRGRTDTQYF. CDR3 in DNA: TGTGCCAGCAGCTTACGGGGTAGAACAGATACGCAGTATTTT.